This TCR beta chain was recovered during a study of regulatory T cells in long-lasting Graves disease. General observations from the study: Examination was confined to peripheral blood, excluding thyroid tissue. In persistent patients, shared public clonotypes (around 2,500) outnumbered those in new patients (around 1,000).

This clonotype was seen more than once but under ten times. Its specificity is not known. The time point denotes: newly diagnosed GD, antithyroid drugs for less than 3 months. Construction of the TCR library relied on RNA isolated from PBMCs. Library construction for TCR beta used iRepertoire HTBI primers and Arm-PCR of CDR3 regions. One entry per CDR3 protein results from TCRdb running MiXCR on the multiplex PCR reads. The table lists some 220,000 distinct CDR3 sequences, roughly a fifth of them singletons, with roughly 12% in the top ten. These data also featured in a second study, about T cells in Graves' hyperthyroidism and ophthalmopathy. That paper adds: A set of HTBI primers served as the primers for a first-round RT-PCR of the TCR CDR3. Ophthalmopathy, as predicted by the model, came a median about six months after the prediction.

Material: peripheral blood mononuclear cells (PBMCs), obtained at new diagnosis, from a patient treated with antithyroid drugs. The receptor's source is a woman aged 25 to 39 with Graves disease.

The CDR3, as DNA: TGTGCCAGCAGTTCCCCTCGAAGGGGGGCCTACGAGCAGTACTTC. As protein: CASSSPRRGAYEQYF. The V gene is TRBV27, the J gene TRBJ2-7; D possibly uses TRBD1 or TRBD2 (6 bases each). The CDR3 runs 15 residues. The ends were cut back, 4 bases at V and 2 bases at J, with 15 bases in the middle. In germline, CDR1 is MNHEY, CDR2 SMNVEV (reference sequence).